The sequence of this T cell receptor beta chain was determined in a study of blood T cells in healthy people across ages (dated by TCRdb to between 2014 and 2016). Broadly, across the study: In model experiments, roughly one uniquely barcoded TCR beta cDNA molecule per two T cells was captured by template switching. The study measured age-related changes in TCR beta repertoire diversity using deep sequencing normalized with unique cDNA molecular identifiers. Donors were grouped into four age groups: young (average roughly 15 years), middle-aged (around 39), aged (62) and long-lived (about 89). Donors of different ages were randomly distributed across sequencing lanes to avoid experimental bias. Two additional independent replicas of 1 million unique cDNA reads from the same blood draw were analyzed for two donors (one aged 18 to 30 and one aged 80 or older). Here is what the overall study found, with its caveats: The percentage of naive T cells measured by flow cytometry correlated strongly with observed TCR beta diversity. Donor CMV infection status was unknown, potentially confounding age-related changes in expanded clonotypes. Total diversity estimates from one million sequenced T cells were considered lower bounds and underestimates. Compared with the aged group, more naive CD4+ T cells, fewer expanded clones and increased TCR diversity were shown by the long-lived group, suggesting age selection. Observed TCR beta diversity per million T cells fell roughly linearly with age, and a significant reduction was already apparent by age roughly 40. Since profiling was done on bulk unsorted PBMCs, naive and antigen-experienced compartments could not be conclusively compared.

The CDR3 runs 13 residues from the cysteine to the phenylalanine. CDR3 DNA only is kept here, 39 bases in frame from base 1. Based on the germline V gene (reference sequence), the CDR1 and CDR2 sequences are DFQATT and SNEGSKA. Compared with germline, V lacks 4 bases and J lacks 4 bases; bases without a gene match: 4. Donors were 39 systemically healthy Caucasian individuals from Russia aged roughly 6 to 90 years. Each donor gave around 9.9 milliliters of peripheral blood, collected into EDTA-treated Vacutainer tubes. Ficoll-Paque density-gradient centrifugation was used to isolate PBMCs, with at least 6 million per sample. Trizol reagent was used to extract total RNA from the PBMCs, yielding at least 5.5 micrograms per sample. For every donor, an aliquot of PBMCs went through flow cytometry to measure the percentages of naive CD45RAhigh/CD27high T cells. This clonotype was counted once. What antigen it recognizes has not been identified. Within one base of it there is no much larger clone, and no base qualities were kept. One read alone provides weak support.

Library method: 5' RACE. Sequencing took place on an Illumina HiSeq 2500. A second PCR of about 6 to 11 cycles was performed with a sample-barcoded 5' primer and a J-beta primer mix. Each TCR beta cDNA molecule received a unique molecular identifier from a template-switch 5' adaptor carrying 12 random nucleotides. Each sample yielded at least 2.5 million CDR3-containing paired-end reads. First-strand cDNA was synthesized from all RNA with the Mint cDNA synthesis kit, primed by a TRBC-specific oligonucleotide. Following uracil-DNA glycosylase treatment, all cDNA underwent a first 18-cycle PCR with the universal primers M1SS and BC2_uni_R. Per the authors' processing: For normalization, 1 million high-quality reads, each with a distinct molecular identifier, were randomly selected from each sample. Instead of being binned into consensus sequences, reads that shared molecular identifiers were thrown out. MiTCR, run with a Q25 quality threshold and the strictest error-elimination algorithm, handled CDR3 identification, clonotype clustering and error correction. A nonparametric unseen species model using Euler transformation provided a lower-bound estimate of total TCR beta diversity. The public sequencing data were trimmed at Q25 with fastp and processed into clonotypes with MiXCR by TCRdb, which kept only in-frame beta chains. Each CDR3 protein gets just one entry, which takes the most common genes and DNA from the rows behind it. The V and J calls, along with clone size, are taken from TCRdb and not from the paper's own processing. Counted in this sample were hundreds of thousands of distinct CDR3 sequences; around 48% of them appeared once. Under 35% of the sample rests with the top ten.

The clonotype was recovered from a woman aged 55-70 years in good health. The sequencing sample was made of blood. This receptor chain uses TRBV20-1 and TRBJ2-7, and 10 bases in between align with TRBD2. The CDR3 corresponds to CSAKASGRYEQYF. The nucleotides are TGCAGTGCTAAGGCTAGCGGGAGATACGAGCAGTACTTC.